A single sample is the source of the 14 T cell receptor beta chains below, sequenced in a study of cytomegalovirus exposure and HLA in healthy donors. The PCR had 60 Vbeta and 13 Jbeta primers. TCRdb keeps only in-frame clones here, not all; method: immunoSEQ multiplex PCR. This sample yields about 160,000 clones, of which around 85% are seen a single time; about 4.5% belongs to the top ten. The specimen was PBMCs. These receptor sequences come from a man aged 40-49 years in good health and CMV-seronegative.

J is TRBJ1-3 and V is TRBV4-1, with 7 positions matching TRBD1. The germline V gene encodes CDR1 MGHRA and CDR2 YSYEKL. This CDR3 comprises 16 residues. The V segment lost 2 bases and the J segment 10 bases; nucleotides outside the gene matches: 14. CDR3 residues: CASSQPPTGHLRTIYF. The CDR3 DNA reads TGCGCCAGCAGCCAACCTCCGACAGGGCACCTAAGGACCATATATTTT.

V and J are TRBV27 and TRBJ1-2; 7 nucleotides agree with TRBD1. V shed 10 bases and J 1 base; nucleotides not matched to a gene: 18. The CDR3 extends over 17 amino acids. Germline values: CDR1 MNHEY, CDR2 SMNVEV (reference sequence). The CDR3 bases are TGTGCCACCCATGAGGGAGAAACAGGGGACGGTAACTATGGCTACACCTTC. Amino acids: CATHEGETGDGNYGYTF.

The rearrangement uses TRBV11-2 and TRBJ1-1; D gene unclear. The V gene's germline CDR1 is SGHAT and CDR2 FQNNGV. V dropped 4 bases and J dropped 0 bases, with 12 bases sitting between them. CDR3 size: 15 residues. This CDR3 reads CASSSGEGVNTEAFF. CDR3 DNA: TGTGCCAGCAGCTCTGGAGAGGGAGTGAACACTGAAGCTTTCTTT.

The V and J genes are TRBV5-6 and TRBJ1-5; D is possibly TRBD1 (5 bases). Trimming removed 3 bases at V and 10 bases at J, with 14 bases between. The CDR3 spans 13 residues. CDR1 SGHDT and CDR2 YYEEEE come from the germline V gene. The CDR3 here is CASSWQGLGPQHF. CDR3 DNA: TGTGCCAGCAGCTGGCAGGGATTGGGCCCCCAGCATTTT.

This clone occurred a few times. This chain joins TRBV5-5 and TRBJ2-3; tentative D call: TRBD1 (6 bases). V shed 5 bases and J shed 1 base, with 14 bases lying between them. Germline V gives CDR1 SGHKS, CDR2 YYEKEE (reference sequence). This CDR3 region has 15 residues. This CDR3 is CASRLGDKGTDTQYF. The CDR3 DNA reads TGTGCCAGCAGACTAGGGGACAAAGGCACAGATACGCAGTATTTT.

The V and J genes are TRBV7-2 and TRBJ2-5, with D possibly being TRBD1 (5 bases). V lost 1 base and J lost 5, with 11 bases in between. Germline V gene lookup returns CDR1 SGHTA and CDR2 FQGNSA. The CDR3 extends over 14 amino acids. The CDR3 is CASSLGWGYETQYF. CDR3 DNA sequence: TGTGCCAGCAGCTTAGGGTGGGGCTACGAGACCCAGTACTTC. The whole variable domain, remainder taken from reference TRBV7-2 and TRBJ2-5, is GAGVSQSPSNKVTEKGKDVELRCDPISGHTALYWYRQSLGQGLEFLIYFQGNSAPDKSGLPSDRFSAERTGGSVSTLTIQRTQQEDSAVYLCASSLGWGYETQYFGPGTRLLVL.

J is TRBJ2-1 and V is TRBV19; D call uncertain. With 3 bases removed from V and 6 bases from J, the gap between germline ends came to 9 bases. The CDR3 totals 13 residues. The germline CDR1 and CDR2 sequences are LNHDA and SQIVND (reference sequence). The CDR3 coding sequence is TGTGCCAGTAGTATTGTTTCGGGCAATGAGCAGTTCTTC. Amino acid sequence: CASSIVSGNEQFF.

The chain couples TRBV5-1 to TRBJ2-7; 8 bases match TRBD2. This CDR3 has 12 residues. Germline loops: CDR1 SGHRS, CDR2 YFSETQ. V lost 4 bases to trimming and J lost 7 bases; unmatched junction nucleotides: 4. CDR3 region: CASSTGTREQYF. The CDR3 bases are TGCGCCAGCAGCACCGGGACTAGGGAGCAGTACTTC.

This sequence joins TRBV5-1 and TRBJ2-7; TRBD1 matches 10 bases. This CDR3 region has 18 residues. Germline V CDR1 and CDR2: SGHRS, YFSETQ. V dropped 2 bases and J dropped 0; count of bases not matched to a gene: 11. CDR3 region: CASSFDIGTGDLSYEQYF. The CDR3 DNA is TGCGCCAGCAGCTTCGATATAGGGACAGGGGATCTCTCCTACGAGCAGTACTTC.

This chain links TRBV7-8 with TRBJ1-5; 7 positions agree with TRBD1. Unmatched junction bases numbered 5, after V lost 0 bases and J lost 0 bases. The CDR3 runs to 17 residues. The germline gives CDR1 SGHVS, CDR2 FQNEAQ. The CDR3 DNA sequence: TGTGCCAGCAGCTTAGCACAGGGGATAGATAGCAATCAGCCCCAGCATTTT. Translated, it gives CASSLAQGIDSNQPQHF. Full variable domain (missing parts from reference TRBV7-8 and TRBJ1-5): GAGVSQSPRYKVAKRGQDVALRCDPISGHVSLFWYQQALGQGPEFLTYFQNEAQLDKSGLPSDRFFAERPEGSVSTLKIQRTQQEDSAVYLCASSLAQGIDSNQPQHFGDGTRLSIL.

The chain carries TRBV7-8 and TRBJ2-2, with D possibly matching TRBD2 (6 bases). The V end was cut by 1 base, the J end by 5 bases, with 14 bases between. The CDR3 has 16 residues. CDR1 and CDR2 from the germline V gene are SGHVS and FQNEAQ. Here the CDR3 reads CASSLDGGGWTGELFF. The CDR3 coding sequence is TGTGCCAGCAGCTTAGACGGGGGAGGATGGACCGGGGAGCTGTTTTTT. Drawing the rest from reference TRBV7-8 and TRBJ2-2, the complete variable domain is GAGVSQSPRYKVAKRGQDVALRCDPISGHVSLFWYQQALGQGPEFLTYFQNEAQLDKSGLPSDRFFAERPEGSVSTLKIQRTQQEDSAVYLCASSLDGGGWTGELFFGEGSRLTVL.

This clone was counted between two and nine times. V usage is TRBV20-1 and J usage is TRBJ2-7; the D is unclear. The CDR3 contains 11 residues. Germline lookup yields CDR1 DFQATT and CDR2 SNEGSKA (reference sequence). Here the CDR3 DNA reads TGCAGCTGTTTGGGCCACTACGAGCAGTACTTC. It is translated as CSCLGHYEQYF.

The chain couples TRBV4-2 to TRBJ2-3, with 13 bases that match TRBD2. The germline V gene encodes CDR1 LGHNA and CDR2 YNFKEQ. CDR3 size: 18 residues. The junction had 5 bases not matched to a gene; V was cut back by 1 base and J by 1 base. The CDR3 DNA reads as TGTGCCAGCAGCCAAGTACTAGCGGGGGGGCTTGGCACAGATACGCAGTATTTT. It codes for CASSQVLAGGLGTDTQYF.

The J gene is TRBJ1-1, the V gene TRBV6-1; D is uncertain. The CDR3 runs to 15 residues. Germline values: CDR1 MNHNS, CDR2 SASEGT. V lost 6 bases, J lost 1 base, and 15 bases lay in between. The CDR3 sequence: CASSLVIGSNTEAFF. DNA of the CDR3: TGTGCCAGCAGCCTGGTGATCGGGTCGAACACTGAAGCTTTCTTT.